The T cell receptor beta chain under discussion was sequenced for a study of blood T cells in healthy people across ages. Study-wide results and caveats: A strong correlation was found between TCR beta diversity and the percentage of naive T cells. For the donors, CMV status was unknown and possibly confounded expanded clonotype changes. A roughly linear age-dependent decrease characterized TCR beta diversity per million T cells.

As concerns this clonotype: Its specificity is not known.

Trimming at V came to 2 bases and at J to 10 bases, leaving 9 bases not matched to a gene. CDR1 SGHRS and CDR2 YFSETQ come from the germline V gene. CDR3 length: 14 residues. A second about 7 to 12 cycle PCR used barcoded and J-beta primers. Using its own MiXCR run on the 5' RACE reads, TCRdb lists one record per CDR3 protein. Here the sample spans just over 800,000 distinct CDR3 sequences, 55% to 65% being singletons. This clonotype was obtained from a man between 25 and 39 years old in good health. The sequenced sample consisted of blood. The V and J genes are TRBV5-1 and TRBJ2-1; 7 bases line up with TRBD1. CDR3 sequence: CASSLPDRVPEQFF. The DNA for the CDR3 is TGCGCCAGCAGCTTACCAGACAGGGTTCCCGAGCAGTTCTTC.